One sample yielded the 6 T cell receptor beta chains listed below, sequenced in a study of blood T cell repertoires in COVID-19. TCRdb's table, derived via immunoSEQ multiplex PCR, lists solely in-frame clones and lacks some. The sample contains some 240,000 clones, 87% of which appear only once. Sequenced input: peripheral blood. These receptors originate from a man aged 60 to 69 who had recovered from COVID-19.

The rearrangement uses TRBV5-1 and TRBJ1-3, with D perhaps TRBD1 (5 bases). CDR1 and CDR2 (germline): SGHRS, YFSETQ. The CDR3 length is 15 residues. Trimming pared 0 bases from V and 5 bases from J, leaving 12 bases between. The CDR3 nucleotides are TGCGCCAGCAGCTTGGCCGCAGGGAACCGAAACACCATATATTTT. This translates into CASSLAAGNRNTIYF.

This clone appeared a single time. This chain links TRBV11-2 with TRBJ2-7; 9 bases line up with TRBD1. The CDR3 covers 14 residues. The V segment lost 5 bases and the J segment 6 bases; nucleotides outside the gene matches: 8. Per germline, CDR1 SGHAT and CDR2 FQNNGV. The CDR3 DNA reads TGTGCCAGCAGCGCACGGACAGGGGCCCTCGAGCAGTACGTC. It yields the protein CASSARTGALEQYV.

V usage is TRBV6-5 and J usage is TRBJ2-7; D not certain. The CDR3 totals 15 residues. Trimming stripped 1 base from V and 2 bases from J, with 12 bases between. The germline gives CDR1 MNHEY, CDR2 SVGAGI. CDR3 nucleotides: TGTGCCAGCAGTTACTTCGGGTCCCCCCCCTACGAGCAGTACTTC. Encoded protein: CASSYFGSPPYEQYF.

The chain employs TRBV19 and TRBJ2-1; TRBD1 agrees at 8 bases. The CDR3 runs to 14 residues. Germline loops: CDR1 LNHDA, CDR2 SQIVND (reference sequence). Trimming removed 6 bases from V and 7 bases from J; junction bases left unmatched: 8. Written as DNA, the CDR3 is TGTGCCAGTAGCAAGACAGGGGAATGGAATGAGCAGTTCTTC. Protein product: CASSKTGEWNEQFF.

J is TRBJ1-4 and V is TRBV2; 10 bases fit TRBD1. The length of the CDR3 is 16 residues. With 7 bases clipped from V and 3 bases from J, the junction kept 8 bases outside the gene matches. Germline V gives CDR1 SNHLY, CDR2 FYNNEI. As DNA, the CDR3 is TGTGCCAGCACTTGGGACAGGGGTTTGTCTAATGAAAAACTGTTTTTT. It yields the protein CASTWDRGLSNEKLFF.

This clone showed up just once. The genes are TRBV5-1 and TRBJ1-2; possible D gene TRBD1, 6 bases. The CDR3 covers 14 residues. V dropped 2 bases and J dropped 7 bases, with 15 bases sitting between them. CDR1 SGHRS and CDR2 YFSETQ come from the germline V gene. CDR3 residues: CASSFSGVLGGYTF. The CDR3 DNA sequence: TGCGCCAGCAGCTTCTCAGGGGTCCTGGGTGGCTACACCTTC.